The rows below give T cell receptor beta chains drawn from one sample of a study of T cell responses to AZD1222 COVID-19 vaccine. The method was immunoSEQ multiplex PCR; TCRdb's version includes in-frame clones alone and lacks a portion of them. The table lists 140,000 or so clones, approximately 90% of them singletons. The sequenced sample was peripheral blood, obtained 28 days after the second AZD1222 dose. These receptor sequences come from an adult who received the AZD1222 COVID-19 vaccine. CDR3s include the opening cysteine and the closing phenylalanine or tryptophan. A D gene is named only where the DNA matches it firmly. Clone size, where shown, is once, few, many, or a class for clones that have expanded.

TRBJ2-3	-	TRBV9	-	CASSVRAGGTDTQYF	TGTGCCAGCAGCGTCAGGGCAGGAGGCACAGATACGCAGTATTTT
TRBJ1-2	-	TRBV6-5	-	CASSYSSGQGYTF	TGTGCCAGCAGTTACTCATCGGGTCAAGGCTACACCTTC
TRBJ2-2	-	TRBV4-3	-	CASSRIKGDPGELFF	TGCGCCAGCAGCCGGATCAAAGGGGACCCCGGGGAGCTGTTTTTT
TRBJ2-2	-	TRBV7-8	TRBD2	CASSLFGRPNTGELFF	TGTGCCAGCAGCTTATTCGGGAGGCCGAACACCGGGGAGCTGTTTTTT
TRBJ1-6	-	TRBV9	TRBD1	CASSVVGGQGSSPLHF	TGTGCCAGCAGCGTAGTCGGTGGACAGGGGAGCTCACCCCTCCACTTT
TRBJ1-1	-	TRBV9	TRBD1	CASSATGSGTEAFF	TGTGCCAGCAGCGCGACAGGGTCGGGCACTGAAGCTTTCTTT
TRBJ2-7	-	TRBV28	-	CASSPIGVSYEQYF	TGTGCCAGCAGTCCGATAGGGGTCTCCTACGAGCAGTACTTC
TRBJ1-5	once	TRBV19	-	CASSSGTPQPQHF	TGTGCCAGTAGTTCAGGGACCCCTCAGCCCCAGCATTTT
TRBJ1-2	once	TRBV23-1	-	CASSHLGIGGYTF	TGCGCCAGCAGTCATCTCGGTATTGGTGGCTACACCTTC
TRBJ2-7	-	TRBV9	-	CASSPSLRGAGGTYEQYF	TGTGCCAGCAGCCCTAGTCTACGGGGGGCAGGAGGTACCTACGAGCAGTACTTC
TRBJ1-4	-	TRBV6-1	-	CASGDTGSYEKLFF	TGTGCCAGCGGTGACACAGGGTCCTATGAAAAACTGTTTTTT
TRBJ1-4	few	TRBV27	TRBD1	CASSLYRGEKLFF	TGTGCCAGCAGTTTATACAGGGGGGAAAAACTGTTTTTT
TRBJ2-7	once	TRBV10-3	-	CAISESLRGHYEQYF	TGTGCCATCAGTGAGTCTCTAAGGGGCCATTACGAGCAGTACTTC
TRBJ1-6	-	TRBV9	-	CASSVAVGRDAHSPLHF	TGTGCCAGCAGCGTAGCGGTGGGCAGGGACGCTCATTCACCCCTCCACTTT
TRBJ1-5	-	TRBV4-1	-	CASSPHGGGPASQPQHF	TGCGCCAGCAGCCCCCATGGGGGCGGGCCGGCGAGTCAGCCCCAGCATTTT
TRBJ2-1	-	TRBV11-3	TRBD2	CASSPRLAGGNEQFF	TGTGCCAGCAGCCCCCGACTAGCGGGGGGCAATGAGCAGTTCTTC
TRBJ2-2	-	TRBV9	-	CASSVASSSQTGELFF	TGTGCCAGCAGCGTAGCAAGCAGTAGCCAGACCGGGGAGCTGTTTTTT
TRBJ1-2	-	TRBV19	-	CASIGRIYGYTF	TGTGCCAGTATCGGCAGGATCTATGGCTACACCTTC
TRBJ2-5	-	TRBV9	TRBD1	CASRRQGEETQYF	TGTGCCAGCAGACGACAGGGTGAAGAGACCCAGTACTTC
TRBJ1-2	-	TRBV7-2	-	CASSLYRVDYGYTF	TGTGCCAGCAGCTTATACAGGGTAGACTATGGCTACACCTTC